This T cell receptor (beta chain) was identified during a study of blood T cell repertoires in COVID-19. Enrolled during active infection, Seattle patients were then followed longitudinally. Using immunoSEQ multiplex PCR, the repertoire was profiled, and TCRdb retains in-frame clones only, with some absent. Of fewer than 450,000 clones listed, about 89% are singletons. Germline CDR1 and CDR2: GTSNPN and SVGIG (reference sequence). Trimming shortened V by 4 bases and J by 5 bases, and 10 bases separated the two germline ends. The CDR3 has 12 amino acids. The chain joins TRBV30 to TRBJ2-3; a weak D match, TRBD2 (6 bases). The TCR comes from a woman in her forties or fifties with COVID-19, enrolled during active disease. The sample consisted of peripheral blood. DNA of the CDR3: TGTGCCTGGACGGGACTCCGAGATACGCAGTATTTT. Its protein is CAWTGLRDTQYF.